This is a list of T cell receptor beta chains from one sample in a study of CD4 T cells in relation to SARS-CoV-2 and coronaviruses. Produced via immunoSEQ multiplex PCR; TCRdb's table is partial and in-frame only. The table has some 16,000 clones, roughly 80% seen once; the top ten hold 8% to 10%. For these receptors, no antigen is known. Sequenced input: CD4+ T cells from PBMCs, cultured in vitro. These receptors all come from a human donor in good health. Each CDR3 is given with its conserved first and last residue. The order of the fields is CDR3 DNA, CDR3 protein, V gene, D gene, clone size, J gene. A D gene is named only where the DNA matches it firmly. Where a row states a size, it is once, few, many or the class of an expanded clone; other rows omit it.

cdr3_nt: TGTGCCAGCAGTGAATCGCATAGCACAGATACGCAGTATTTT
cdr3_aa: CASSESHSTDTQYF
v_call: TRBV2
d_call: NA
clone_size: NA
j_call: TRBJ2-3

cdr3_nt: TGTGCCAGTACCACAGGGGGCACTGAAGCTTTCTTT
cdr3_aa: CASTTGGTEAFF
v_call: TRBV19
d_call: TRBD1
clone_size: NA
j_call: TRBJ1-1

cdr3_nt: TGTGCCAGTAGCAGCGCCCAGGGTAACAATCAGCCCCAGCATTTT
cdr3_aa: CASSSAQGNNQPQHF
v_call: TRBV19
d_call: NA
clone_size: NA
j_call: TRBJ1-5

cdr3_nt: TGTGCCACCAATGGCGGGAGTAGGGACAATGAGCAGTTCTTC
cdr3_aa: CATNGGSRDNEQFF
v_call: TRBV28
d_call: TRBD2
clone_size: NA
j_call: TRBJ2-1

cdr3_nt: TGTGCCAGCAGCTTGGATTCCGGACAGGGGTACAATGAGCAGTTCTTC
cdr3_aa: CASSLDSGQGYNEQFF
v_call: TRBV5-8
d_call: TRBD1
clone_size: NA
j_call: TRBJ2-1

cdr3_nt: TGCGCCAGCAGCCTGGGACAGGGGCAAGAGCCCCAGCATTTT
cdr3_aa: CASSLGQGQEPQHF
v_call: TRBV5-1
d_call: TRBD1
clone_size: NA
j_call: TRBJ1-5

cdr3_nt: TGCAGCGAGGGGGACCGGGGCTATGGCTACACCTTC
cdr3_aa: CSEGDRGYGYTF
v_call: TRBV29-1
d_call: NA
clone_size: NA
j_call: TRBJ1-2

cdr3_nt: TGTGCCAGCAGCTTCGGGCCGGAAAGGTGGTCCTACAATGAGCAGTTCTTC
cdr3_aa: CASSFGPERWSYNEQFF
v_call: TRBV5-5
d_call: NA
clone_size: NA
j_call: TRBJ2-1

cdr3_nt: TGTGCCAGCAGCTTAGCGGGGCCCTCCTACAATGAGCAGTTCTTC
cdr3_aa: CASSLAGPSYNEQFF
v_call: TRBV5-4
d_call: TRBD2
clone_size: NA
j_call: TRBJ2-1

cdr3_nt: TGCGCCAGCAGCTTGGAGGGGGTAATCTACGAGCAGTACTTC
cdr3_aa: CASSLEGVIYEQYF
v_call: TRBV5-1
d_call: NA
clone_size: few
j_call: TRBJ2-7

cdr3_nt: TGTGCCAGCCTCCCTCCTAGCGGCTCCTACAATGAGCAGTTCTTC
cdr3_aa: CASLPPSGSYNEQFF
v_call: TRBV6-5
d_call: TRBD2
clone_size: NA
j_call: TRBJ2-1

cdr3_nt: TGCGCCAGCAGCCATAAGCTAGCGGGCGACGAGCAGTACTTC
cdr3_aa: CASSHKLAGDEQYF
v_call: TRBV4-1
d_call: TRBD2
clone_size: few
j_call: TRBJ2-7

cdr3_nt: TGCGCCAGCAGCCAAGATCCGGGGCGGGGGGCCAACGTCCTGACTTTC
cdr3_aa: CASSQDPGRGANVLTF
v_call: TRBV4-1
d_call: NA
clone_size: NA
j_call: TRBJ2-6

cdr3_nt: TGCAGTGCTAGTCCCCTTGGGGGAGAATACAATGAGCAGTTCTTC
cdr3_aa: CSASPLGGEYNEQFF
v_call: TRBV20-1
d_call: NA
clone_size: NA
j_call: TRBJ2-1

cdr3_nt: TGTGCCAGCAGCTTGGGAAGGGGGCGGGGAGAGACCCAGTACTTC
cdr3_aa: CASSLGRGRGETQYF
v_call: TRBV5-4
d_call: NA
clone_size: NA
j_call: TRBJ2-5

cdr3_nt: TGTGCCAGCAGCTTGACGGACATGGAGCAGTACTTC
cdr3_aa: CASSLTDMEQYF
v_call: TRBV5-5
d_call: NA
clone_size: NA
j_call: TRBJ2-7

cdr3_nt: TGCGCCAGCAGTGCCCCGGAGACAGATACGCAGTATTTT
cdr3_aa: CASSAPETDTQYF
v_call: TRBV10-1
d_call: NA
clone_size: NA
j_call: TRBJ2-3

cdr3_nt: TGTGCCAGCAGCGTAGGGGGTCTTTCCAATGAGCAGTTCTTC
cdr3_aa: CASSVGGLSNEQFF
v_call: TRBV7-8
d_call: NA
clone_size: few
j_call: TRBJ2-1

cdr3_nt: TGTGCCAGCAGCTTACAGCTAGCGGGAGATAACACCGGGGAGCTGTTTTTT
cdr3_aa: CASSLQLAGDNTGELFF
v_call: TRBV7-2
d_call: TRBD2
clone_size: NA
j_call: TRBJ2-2

cdr3_nt: TGTGCCAGTCTGTCCGACACCTCTAAGGATGAGCAGTTCTTC
cdr3_aa: CASLSDTSKDEQFF
v_call: TRBV2
d_call: NA
clone_size: few
j_call: TRBJ2-1

cdr3_nt: TGCGCCAGCCGTCTAGCGGGAGTGAGAGATACGCAGTATTTT
cdr3_aa: CASRLAGVRDTQYF
v_call: TRBV5-1
d_call: TRBD2
clone_size: NA
j_call: TRBJ2-3

cdr3_nt: TGTGCCAGCAGCACAAGTCCGGGACCCCTAGGGGATGAGCAGTTCTTC
cdr3_aa: CASSTSPGPLGDEQFF
v_call: TRBV9
d_call: NA
clone_size: NA
j_call: TRBJ2-1

cdr3_nt: TGTGCCAGCAGCCGAGAAGGTGCCAGCTCCTACGAGCAGTACTTC
cdr3_aa: CASSREGASSYEQYF
v_call: TRBV7-9
d_call: NA
clone_size: NA
j_call: TRBJ2-7

cdr3_nt: TGTGCCAGCAGCTTCGGCGGGATGAGTTCCTACGAGCAGTACTTC
cdr3_aa: CASSFGGMSSYEQYF
v_call: TRBV5-4
d_call: NA
clone_size: NA
j_call: TRBJ2-7

cdr3_nt: TGTGCCATCAGTGAGGAGACAGGGTCTAGGGAAAAACTGTTTTTT
cdr3_aa: CAISEETGSREKLFF
v_call: TRBV10-3
d_call: TRBD1
clone_size: NA
j_call: TRBJ1-4

cdr3_nt: TGTGCCAGCAGCGTAGGAACAGTAGTGAACACTGAAGCTTTCTTT
cdr3_aa: CASSVGTVVNTEAFF
v_call: TRBV9
d_call: NA
clone_size: large
j_call: TRBJ1-1

cdr3_nt: TGTGCCAGCAGCCCATCAGGGTTTAATGAAAAACTGTTTTTT
cdr3_aa: CASSPSGFNEKLFF
v_call: TRBV9
d_call: NA
clone_size: NA
j_call: TRBJ1-4

cdr3_nt: TGCGCCAGCAGTGACTATGGCGGGACCCTTAATGAGCAGTTCTTC
cdr3_aa: CASSDYGGTLNEQFF
v_call: TRBV10-1
d_call: NA
clone_size: NA
j_call: TRBJ2-1

cdr3_nt: TGTGCCAGCAGCTTGACTAGTTCCGAGCAGTACTTC
cdr3_aa: CASSLTSSEQYF
v_call: TRBV7-9
d_call: NA
clone_size: NA
j_call: TRBJ2-7